These 22 T cell receptor beta chains originate from one sample sequenced in a study of OX40 agonist ivuxolimab in advanced cancers. Profiling relied on immunoSEQ multiplex PCR, and the TCRdb table lists in-frame clones only, not all of them. The sample contains about 58,000 clones, 88% of which appear only once. The input for sequencing was CD4+ or CD8+ T cells sorted from blood, taken in a trial of the OX40 agonist ivuxolimab. The receptors stem from an adult with an advanced solid tumor such as melanoma, head and neck, liver or kidney cancer.

The rearrangement joins TRBV19 to TRBJ1-5, with unresolved D. Trimming took off 5 bases at V and 9 bases at J, with 11 bases between the two ends. CDR1 and CDR2 (germline): LNHDA, SQIVND (reference sequence). There are 12 residues in the CDR3. The CDR3 region has the DNA TGTGCCAGTAGTGCCGCGGCCGTGCCCCAGCATTTT. This codes for CASSAAAVPQHF.

This clone came up once. For the CDR3, the DNA is TGTGCCTGGAGTAAGAATAGCGGGGCCTACAATGAGCAGTTCTTC. This encodes CAWSKNSGAYNEQFF. The chain combines TRBV30 with TRBJ2-1, with 8 bases fitting TRBD2. Germline CDR1 GTSNPN, CDR2 SVGIG (reference sequence). CDR3 size: 15 residues. V trimming: 2 bases; J trimming: 2 bases; junction bases outside the gene matches: 5.

The chain has TRBV19 and TRBJ2-3; no definite D call. This CDR3 is 12 amino acids long. Trimming cost V 4 bases and J 8 bases, with 10 bases left between them. Per germline, CDR1 LNHDA and CDR2 SQIVND (reference sequence). The CDR3 loop is CASSTGLSTQYF. The CDR3 coding sequence is TGTGCCAGTAGTACCGGCCTGTCTACGCAGTATTTT.

The chain couples TRBV16 to TRBJ2-5; D call uncertain. V lost 1 base to trimming and J lost 4 bases, with 10 bases between them. CDR3 size: 14 residues. Germline CDR1 and CDR2: KGHSY and FQNENV. DNA for the CDR3: TGTGCCAGCAGCCAATTAACCCTGGGAGAGACCCAGTACTTC. Its protein product is CASSQLTLGETQYF.

The chain combines TRBV4-1 with TRBJ1-3; no clear D gene. Germline-derived CDR1 and CDR2 are MGHRA and YSYEKL. V was trimmed by 4 bases and J by 3 bases, leaving 7 bases between them. This CDR3 is 13 amino acids long. As DNA, the CDR3 is TGCGCCAGCAGCCCCGTGGGTGGAAACACCATATATTTT. Translated: CASSPVGGNTIYF.

The V call is TRBV5-6, the J call TRBJ1-6; D not resolved. This CDR3 contains 15 residues. V was cut by 3 bases and J by 5 bases, with 12 bases left in between. In germline, CDR1 is SGHDT, CDR2 YYEEEE. CDR3 in amino acids: CASSSLLSNNSPLHF. CDR3 nucleotide sequence: TGTGCCAGCAGCTCTTTATTGTCCAATAATTCACCCCTCCACTTT.

The chain links TRBV7-8 to TRBJ2-3; D is unresolved. Germline-derived CDR1 and CDR2 are SGHVS and FQNEAQ. The V and J ends lost 0 bases and 0 bases respectively, with 10 bases between them. CDR3 length equals 16 residues. The CDR3 spells CASSLAPTLSTDTQYF. The CDR3 DNA sequence: TGTGCCAGCAGCTTAGCCCCCACCCTGAGCACAGATACGCAGTATTTT.

The chain uses TRBV11-2 and TRBJ1-1, with D hard to call. Germline CDR1 is SGHAT and CDR2 is FQNNGV. V lost 4 bases, J lost 0 bases, and 6 bases lay in between. The CDR3 contains 13 residues. The CDR3 protein is CASSSQLNTEAFF. Here the CDR3 DNA reads TGTGCCAGCAGCTCACAATTGAACACTGAAGCTTTCTTT. Full variable domain (outside the CDR3, taken from reference TRBV11-2 and TRBJ1-1): EAGVAQSPRYKIIEKRQSVAFWCNPISGHATLYWYQQILGQGPKLLIQFQNNGVVDDSQLPKDRFSAERLKGVDSTLKIQPAKLEDSAVYLCASSSQLNTEAFFGQGTRLTVV.

V is TRBV7-8 and J is TRBJ1-5; maybe TRBD1 (5 bases). The germline V and J ends were trimmed by 1 base and 4 bases, with 11 bases remaining between them. The CDR3 has 15 amino acids. The germline V gene has CDR1 SGHVS and CDR2 FQNEAQ. CDR3 sequence: CASSLGQSGNQPQHF. The CDR3 DNA reads as TGTGCCAGCAGCTTAGGACAGTCGGGGAATCAGCCCCAGCATTTT. Drawing the rest from reference TRBV7-8 and TRBJ1-5, the complete variable domain is GAGVSQSPRYKVAKRGQDVALRCDPISGHVSLFWYQQALGQGPEFLTYFQNEAQLDKSGLPSDRFFAERPEGSVSTLKIQRTQQEDSAVYLCASSLGQSGNQPQHFGDGTRLSIL.

V gene TRBV5-1 combines with J gene TRBJ2-5; tentatively, D is TRBD1 or TRBD2 (6 bases each). This CDR3 contains 15 residues. The V gene lost 0 bases and the J gene lost 4 bases, with 13 bases spanning the gap. CDR1 is SGHRS and CDR2 is YFSETQ in the germline V gene. CDR3 coding DNA: TGCGCCAGCAGCTTGGCTGGGGGGCTAGGAGAGACCCAGTACTTC. Translated, it gives CASSLAGGLGETQYF.

V and J are TRBV4-3 and TRBJ1-2, with 9 bases identical to TRBD1. The trim removed 0 bases at V and 8 bases at J, leaving 4 bases unmatched. Per germline, CDR1 LGHNA and CDR2 YSLEER. This CDR3 has 14 residues. The CDR3 nucleotides are TGCGCCAGCAGCCAAGATTGGACAGGGGAAGGCTACACCTTC. It codes for CASSQDWTGEGYTF.

The chain has TRBV6-6 and TRBJ1-4, with 9 bases fitting TRBD1. There are 13 residues in the CDR3. Germline CDR1 and CDR2: MNHNY and SVGAGI (reference sequence). Trimming took 11 bases from V and 5 from J; bases not matched to a gene: 6. DNA for the CDR3: TGTGCCGGGGGGGACAGGGAGAATGAAAAACTGTTTTTT. Its translation: CAGGDRENEKLFF.

This clone was detected a few times. The CDR3 nucleotides are TGTGCCAGCTCACCCACCGGGACAGTCCATCAGCCCCAGCATTTT. This gives the protein CASSPTGTVHQPQHF. The chain couples TRBV18 to TRBJ1-5, with 7 bases matching TRBD1. The trim removed 3 bases at V and 5 bases at J, leaving 7 bases unmatched. The germline V gene encodes CDR1 KGHSH and CDR2 LQKENI. The CDR3 covers 15 residues.

The chain links TRBV5-1 to TRBJ2-3, with TRBD2 as a possible D gene (6 bases). Trimming removed 4 bases from V and 5 bases from J, with 11 bases in between. CDR3 length: 13 residues. Per the germline V gene, CDR1 is SGHRS and CDR2 is YFSETQ. For the CDR3, the DNA is TGCGCCAGCAGCGTGCGGGGAGAAGATACGCAGTATTTT. Translating it yields CASSVRGEDTQYF.

This clone was seen a few times. The CDR3 loop is CASTRLAGVSGELFF. CDR3 bases: TGTGCCAGTACCAGACTAGCGGGAGTCTCCGGGGAGCTGTTTTTT. This sequence joins TRBV19 and TRBJ2-2; 12 nucleotides align to TRBD2. Per the germline V gene, CDR1 is LNHDA and CDR2 is SQIVND (reference sequence). V shed 7 bases, J shed 6 bases, and the junction held 6 bases outside the gene matches. This CDR3 contains 15 residues.

The chain couples TRBV2 to TRBJ1-2; 7 positions agree with TRBD1. Germline V gene lookup returns CDR1 SNHLY and CDR2 FYNNEI. The CDR3 contains 16 residues. V dropped 6 bases and J dropped 7; count of bases not matched to a gene: 17. CDR3 region: CASRRGDSAMGGGYTF. The CDR3 DNA sequence: TGTGCCAGCAGACGGGGGGACAGCGCTATGGGTGGTGGCTACACCTTC.

The V gene is TRBV28, the J gene TRBJ2-5; 7 bases fit TRBD1. Germline V gene sequence: CDR1 MDHEN, CDR2 SYDVKM. CDR3 length: 14 amino acids. V gave up 5 bases and J gave up 3 bases; unmatched junction bases: 6. DNA of the CDR3: TGTGCCAGCAGTCCCCGGACAGGAGAAGAGACCCAGTACTTC. Translated: CASSPRTGEETQYF. The entire variable domain, with the rest obtained from reference TRBV28 and TRBJ2-5, is as follows: DVKVTQSSRYLVKRTGEKVFLECVQDMDHENMFWYRQDPGLGLRLIYFSYDVKMKEKGDIPEGYSVSREKKERFSLILESASTNQTSMYLCASSPRTGEETQYFGPGTRLLVL.

This chain joins TRBV6-5 and TRBJ2-3; D ambiguous. The CDR3 is made up of 13 amino acids. CDR1 is MNHEY, CDR2 SVGAGI, per germline. V dropped 3 bases and J dropped 5 bases, with 9 bases sitting between them. The CDR3 region has the DNA TGTGCCAGCAGTTATAACTTTCGAGATACGCAGTATTTT. It translates to CASSYNFRDTQYF.

The rearrangement joins TRBV11-1 to TRBJ2-3; the match to TRBD2 covers 9 bases. Per germline, CDR1 SGHAT and CDR2 FQDESV (reference sequence). This CDR3 region has 18 residues. V dropped 1 base and J dropped 5; count of bases not matched to a gene: 13. The CDR3 DNA is TGTGCCAGCAGCTTAGGACTAGCGGAGTGGGGAGCCAAAGATACGCAGTATTTT. Translation gives CASSLGLAEWGAKDTQYF.

The CDR3 region is CASRGLAGDNEQFF. The CDR3 nucleotides are TGCGCCAGCAGGGGACTAGCGGGGGACAATGAGCAGTTCTTC. This chain connects TRBV5-1 to TRBJ2-1; 14 nucleotides agree with TRBD2. V gave up 5 bases and J gave up 5 bases; unmatched junction bases: 0. The V gene's germline CDR1 is SGHRS and CDR2 YFSETQ. The CDR3 sequence is 14 residues long.

The chain uses TRBV30 and TRBJ1-6; 7 positions match TRBD1. The CDR3 runs to 14 residues. Germline CDR1 and CDR2: GTSNPN and SVGIG (reference sequence). The J segment lost 5 bases and the V segment lost 6 bases, leaving 7 bases of the junction unmatched. The CDR3 DNA is TGTGCCTGTACCGGGACAGTACATAATTCACCCCTCCACTTT. Protein: CACTGTVHNSPLHF.

The V call is TRBV20-1, the J call TRBJ2-1; D is ambiguous. The V and J ends lost 6 bases and 4 bases respectively, with 7 bases between them. The germline V gene has CDR1 DFQATT and CDR2 SNEGSKA (reference sequence). This CDR3 has 11 residues. Here the CDR3 DNA reads TGCAGTGCCCCAGGATACAATGAGCAGTTCTTC. It specifies CSAPGYNEQFF.